This entry lists 15 T cell receptor beta chains sequenced from one sample in a study of blood T cell repertoires in COVID-19. Repertoires were generated with immunoSEQ multiplex PCR, while TCRdb's copy carries only in-frame clones and drops some. The profile shows about 16,000 clones, 85% to 90% of them singletons. Specimen: peripheral blood. The source is a woman older than 75 with COVID-19, enrolled during active disease.

The V and J genes are TRBV6-5 and TRBJ2-5, with a weak D call TRBD1 (7 bases). V was shortened by 7 bases and J by 5 bases, with 14 bases between the two germline ends. Per the germline V gene, CDR1 is MNHEY and CDR2 is SVGAGI. CDR3 length: 13 amino acids. The CDR3 coding sequence is TGTGCCAGCAAACAGGGGAGGAGGGAGACCCAGTACTTC. Translation: CASKQGRRETQYF.

This chain links TRBV7-2 with TRBJ2-1, with 7 positions matching TRBD2. Germline V lookup: CDR1 SGHTA, CDR2 FQGNSA. Losses at the gene ends were 1 base for V and 6 bases for J; bases not matched to a gene: 9. This CDR3 has 16 amino acids. The CDR3 reads CASSLGRAGAGNEQFF. Written as DNA, the CDR3 is TGTGCCAGCAGCTTAGGGCGGGCGGGAGCTGGCAATGAGCAGTTCTTC.

This rearrangement joins TRBV7-2 to TRBJ2-7; possible D gene TRBD2, 5 bases. The CDR3 has 15 amino acids. Germline loops: CDR1 SGHTA, CDR2 FQGNSA. Trimming stripped 1 base from V and 6 bases from J, with 16 bases between. This CDR3 reads CASSLGVRAGGEQYF. The CDR3 DNA is TGTGCCAGCAGCTTAGGGGTGCGGGCAGGAGGCGAGCAGTACTTC.

This clone was observed once. The chain links TRBV6-6 to TRBJ1-2; D may be TRBD1 (5 bases). The CDR3 totals 13 residues. The V end lost 6 bases, the J end lost 3 bases, and 11 bases lay between the germline ends. CDR1 MNHNY and CDR2 SVGAGI come from the germline V gene (reference sequence). The CDR3 sequence: CASSQWGDYGYTF. DNA of the CDR3: TGTGCCAGCAGCCAATGGGGGGACTATGGCTACACCTTC.

V and J are TRBV9 and TRBJ2-1; unclear D gene. The CDR3 contains 13 residues. Germline V CDR1 and CDR2: SGDLS, YYNGEE. Trimming left V 0 bases short and J 6 bases short, with 7 bases between. The CDR3 DNA follows: TGTGCCAGCAGCGTAGTAGATCTCAATGAGCAGTTCTTC. Residues: CASSVVDLNEQFF.

This clone came up once. The chain recombines TRBV20-1 with TRBJ2-3; no reliable D call. V dropped 0 bases and J dropped 7 bases, with 5 bases sitting between them. In germline, CDR1 is DFQATT, CDR2 SNEGSKA (reference sequence). The CDR3 totals 11 residues. The CDR3 region has the DNA TGCAGTGCTAGAGAGCTAAATACGCAGTATTTT. It translates to CSARELNTQYF.

The CDR3 is CASSGLAGNNEQFF. The CDR3 coding sequence is TGTGCCAGCAGTGGACTAGCGGGAAACAATGAGCAGTTCTTC. The chain recombines TRBV13 with TRBJ2-1, with 12 bases lining up with TRBD2. Germline loops: CDR1 PRHDT, CDR2 FYEKMQ (reference sequence). The ends lost 6 bases at V and 5 bases at J; junction bases unmatched: 2. The CDR3 has 14 residues.

V gene TRBV28 combines with J gene TRBJ2-7, with D possibly being TRBD2 (6 bases). V lost 7 bases and J 0 bases, leaving 16 bases between the germline ends. Germline V gene data show CDR1 as MDHEN and CDR2 as SYDVKM. This CDR3 contains 15 residues. CDR3 sequence: CASTTWTINSYEQYF. The CDR3 DNA sequence: TGTGCCAGCACCACCTGGACTATTAACTCCTACGAGCAGTACTTC. The whole variable domain, filled in from reference TRBV28 and TRBJ2-7, reads DVKVTQSSRYLVKRTGEKVFLECVQDMDHENMFWYRQDPGLGLRLIYFSYDVKMKEKGDIPEGYSVSREKKERFSLILESASTNQTSMYLCASTTWTINSYEQYFGPGTRLTVT.

The chain couples TRBV11-2 to TRBJ2-3, with 13 nucleotides matching TRBD2. The CDR3 loop spans 15 amino acids. J was trimmed by 6 bases and V by 5 bases; bases with no gene match: 5. Germline values: CDR1 SGHAT, CDR2 FQNNGV. The CDR3 reads CASSALAGGPDTQYF. The CDR3 region has the DNA TGTGCCAGCAGCGCACTAGCGGGGGGGCCCGATACGCAGTATTTT.

This clone came up once. V gene TRBV9 combines with J gene TRBJ1-3; D gene ambiguous. The CDR3 contains 14 residues. Trimming pared 5 bases from V and 0 bases from J, leaving 9 bases between. The germline gives CDR1 SGDLS, CDR2 YYNGEE. The CDR3 nucleotides read TGTGCCAGCAGTGAGCGGGGCTCTGGAAACACCATATATTTT. The encoded protein is CASSERGSGNTIYF.

V is TRBV9 and J is TRBJ2-5, with no clear D. V lost 5 bases, J lost 3 bases, and 17 bases lay in between. The CDR3 totals 15 residues. Germline values: CDR1 SGDLS, CDR2 YYNGEE. The CDR3: CASSHLETGKETQYF. The CDR3 coding sequence is TGTGCCAGCAGTCACCTAGAGACCGGAAAAGAGACCCAGTACTTC.

This sequence joins TRBV7-9 and TRBJ2-1; 8 positions agree with TRBD2. Germline loops: CDR1 SEHNR, CDR2 FQNEAQ (reference sequence). V shed 5 bases and J 4 bases; nucleotides not matched to a gene: 7. The CDR3 runs to 15 residues. CDR3 residues: CASSPQAGAYNEQFF. As DNA, the CDR3 is TGTGCCAGCAGCCCACAAGCGGGAGCTTACAATGAGCAGTTCTTC.

The chain couples TRBV7-2 to TRBJ2-3; tentatively, D is TRBD1 (5 bases). The V and J ends lost 2 bases and 6 bases respectively, with 12 bases between them. The CDR3 covers 14 residues. CDR1 and CDR2 (germline): SGHTA, FQGNSA. CDR3 DNA sequence: TGTGCCAGCAGCTTACTCCTAGGGGCGGATACGCAGTATTTT. It codes for CASSLLLGADTQYF.

This clone has a single count. The genes are TRBV14 and TRBJ2-2, with 8 bases identical to TRBD2. Trimming took 2 bases from V and 4 from J; bases not matched to a gene: 6. This CDR3 contains 16 residues. The germline V gene has CDR1 SGHDN and CDR2 FVKESK. The CDR3 nucleotides read TGTGCCAGCAGCCAAAGTAGCGGGATGGTCACCGGGGAGCTGTTTTTT. This sequence encodes CASSQSSGMVTGELFF.

The J gene is TRBJ1-5, the V gene TRBV6-1; the D is unclear. CDR1 and CDR2 (germline): MNHNS, SASEGT. Trimming shortened V by 2 bases and J by 4 bases, and 15 bases separated the two germline ends. The CDR3 is made up of 16 amino acids. The CDR3 region is CASSEILFGGNQPQHF. Here the CDR3 DNA reads TGTGCCAGCAGTGAAATCCTTTTCGGCGGAAATCAGCCCCAGCATTTT.